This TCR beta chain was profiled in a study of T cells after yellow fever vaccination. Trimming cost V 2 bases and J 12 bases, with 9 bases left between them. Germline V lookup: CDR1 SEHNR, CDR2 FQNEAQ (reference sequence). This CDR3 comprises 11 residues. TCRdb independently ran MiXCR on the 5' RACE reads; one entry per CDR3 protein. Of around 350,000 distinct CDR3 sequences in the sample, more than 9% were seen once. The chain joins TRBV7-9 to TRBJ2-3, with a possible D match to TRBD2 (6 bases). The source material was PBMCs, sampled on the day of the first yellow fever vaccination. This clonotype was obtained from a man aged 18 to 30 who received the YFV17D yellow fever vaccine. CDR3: CASSLWRGQYF. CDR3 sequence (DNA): TGTGCCAGCAGCTTATGGCGGGGTCAGTATTTT.